Listed here are 3 T cell receptor beta chains from one sample, sequenced in a study of graft-versus-host responses after intestinal transplantation. No antigen has been identified for these receptors. Generated by immunoSEQ multiplex PCR, the TCRdb table keeps only in-frame clones and is missing some. Of about 120,000 clones in the sample, about nine tenths were seen once. Specimen: unstimulated CD4+ T cells sorted from spleen or lymph node cells, collected before intestinal transplant. The origin of the receptors is a human donor who received an intestinal transplant.

This chain joins TRBV19 and TRBJ2-5; D possibly corresponds to TRBD1 (6 bases). Trimming took off 5 bases at V and 7 bases at J, with 17 bases between the two ends. The CDR3 is 14 amino acids. Germline values: CDR1 LNHDA, CDR2 SQIVND (reference sequence). The CDR3 DNA is TGTGCCAGTAGTCTCACAGGGCCGAGCGGGACCCAGTACTTC. Translating gives CASSLTGPSGTQYF.

The chain recombines TRBV5-1 with TRBJ2-7; possible D gene TRBD2, 6 bases. Germline V CDR1 and CDR2: SGHRS, YFSETQ. V was shortened by 0 bases and J by 0 bases, with 19 bases between the two germline ends. The CDR3 sequence is 18 residues long. For the CDR3, the DNA is TGCGCCAGCAGCTTGGTTCCCTGGGGCGGGACGAGCTCCTACGAGCAGTACTTC. This translates into CASSLVPWGGTSSYEQYF.

This chain connects TRBV7-9 to TRBJ2-1, with D possibly matching TRBD2 (5 bases). V lost 5 bases, J lost 6 bases, and 11 bases lay in between. The CDR3 totals 13 residues. From germline, CDR1 is SEHNR and CDR2 FQNEAQ (reference sequence). CDR3 in DNA: TGTGCCAGCAGCCACCGAGCGGTCAATGAGCAGTTCTTC. This translates into CASSHRAVNEQFF.